These 17 T cell receptor beta chains originate from one sample sequenced in a study of blood T cell repertoires in COVID-19. The protocol was immunoSEQ multiplex PCR, while the TCRdb copy is restricted to in-frame clones and leaves out a portion. In the table there are approximately 120,000 clones, around nine tenths of which are singletons. Sequenced: peripheral blood. These receptors originate from a woman older than 75 with acute or convalescent COVID-19.

The genes are TRBV9 and TRBJ2-7, with 10 bases matching TRBD2. Looked up from germline, CDR1 is SGDLS and CDR2 is YYNGEE. The CDR3 covers 18 residues. V trimming: 0 bases; J trimming: 2 bases; junction bases outside the gene matches: 11. The CDR3 reads CASSVGVAGGTLPYEQYF. CDR3 in DNA: TGTGCCAGCAGCGTAGGAGTAGCGGGGGGCACCCTGCCCTACGAGCAGTACTTC.

V is TRBV4-1 and J is TRBJ1-6; tentatively, D is TRBD1 (6 bases). Deletions cut 1 base from V and 7 bases from J, with 14 bases between. CDR1 is MGHRA, CDR2 YSYEKL, per germline. The CDR3 is 16 amino acids. CDR3 DNA: TGCGCCAGCAGCCAAGTGGGAACAGGGCGAAATTCACCCCTCCACTTT. It encodes CASSQVGTGRNSPLHF.

The chain recombines TRBV6-6 with TRBJ1-6, with D uncertain. Per the germline V gene, CDR1 is MNHNY and CDR2 is SVGAGI (reference sequence). Between the trimmed V and J ends, which lost 1 base and 5 bases, there was a span of 12 bases. This CDR3 spans 16 amino acids. The CDR3 reads CASSYLRQSDNSPLHF. The CDR3 nucleotides are TGTGCCAGCAGTTACTTACGACAATCGGATAATTCACCCCTCCACTTT.

This rearrangement joins TRBV18 to TRBJ2-5; maybe TRBD1 (5 bases). The germline V gene encodes CDR1 KGHSH and CDR2 LQKENI. Between the trimmed V and J ends, which lost 3 bases and 1 base, there was a span of 9 bases. The CDR3 is 14 amino acids. The CDR3 protein is CASSPGLSQETQYF. CDR3 bases: TGTGCCAGCTCACCGGGGCTCTCCCAAGAGACCCAGTACTTC.

The chain joins TRBV21-1 to TRBJ2-2; TRBD2 is taken as the D call from the table, unchecked against the DNA. TRBV21-1 is a pseudogene locus. The CDR3 consists of 18 residues. The CDR3 region is CASSPTKPERESTGELFF. The CDR3 DNA is TGTGCCAGCAGCCCAACGAAACCGGAGAGGGAAAGTACCGGGGAGCTGTTTTTT.

V gene TRBV28 combines with J gene TRBJ1-4; 7 nucleotides line up with TRBD1. CDR3 length: 20 amino acids. V lost 3 bases, J lost 0 bases, and 16 bases stayed unmatched. CDR1 is MDHEN and CDR2 is SYDVKM in the germline V gene. The CDR3 here is CASSFEGIRFGTATNEKLFF. In DNA form, the CDR3 reads TGTGCCAGCAGTTTTGAGGGGATTCGCTTCGGGACAGCAACTAATGAAAAACTGTTTTTT.

A word on this clone: Distinct nucleotide sequences in the sample also encode this CDR3. CDR3 nucleotides: TGTGCCAGCAGCCCGTATGGAAACACCATATATTTT. Protein product: CASSPYGNTIYF. The chain is built from TRBV3-1 (or the pseudogene TRBV3-2) and TRBJ1-3; D gene uncertain. The V end lost 4 bases, the J end lost 3 bases, and 4 bases lay between the germline ends. Germline V gives CDR1 LGHDT, CDR2 YNNKEL (reference sequence). This CDR3 is 12 amino acids long.

The chain employs TRBV28 and TRBJ1-2, with D perhaps matching TRBD1 (6 bases). The CDR3 length is 15 residues. CDR1 and CDR2 (germline): MDHEN, SYDVKM. V was clipped by 5 bases and J by 2 bases, with 15 bases between them. For the CDR3, the DNA is TGTGCCAGCAGTCAAGCCGGGACAAGGAACTATGGCTACACCTTC. Its protein is CASSQAGTRNYGYTF.

The gene calls are TRBV4-1 and TRBJ2-1; 9 bases match TRBD2. J was trimmed by 2 bases and V by 3 bases; bases with no gene match: 14. The germline CDR1 and CDR2 sequences are MGHRA and YSYEKL. CDR3 size: 19 residues. CDR3 nucleotides: TGCGCCAGCAGCCACAGGTGGCAGGTTGGGACTAGCCCCTACAATGAGCAGTTCTTC. Translated: CASSHRWQVGTSPYNEQFF.

Comment on this clone: Compared with germline, one end of the junction differs, possibly owing to a read error. The genes are TRBV7-7 and TRBJ2-2; 7 bases map to TRBD1. Per germline, CDR1 SSHAT and CDR2 FNYEAQ (reference sequence). The CDR3 contains 15 residues. CDR3 sequence reads: CASSRRTGPTGELFF. For the CDR3, the DNA is TGTGCTAGCAGCCGCCGGACAGGCCCCACCGGGGAGCTGTTTTTT.

V usage is TRBV29-1 and J usage is TRBJ1-5, with D possibly matching TRBD1 (5 bases). Trimming pared 4 bases from V and 1 base from J, leaving 8 bases between. CDR1 and CDR2 from the germline V gene are SQVTM and ANQGSEA. The CDR3 consists of 13 residues. CDR3 sequence (DNA): TGCAGCGTTGCCCAGGGAAGCAATCAGCCCCAGCATTTT. Translating gives CSVAQGSNQPQHF. Based on the CDR3 plus reference TRBV29-1 and TRBJ1-5, the full variable domain is SAVISQKPSRDICQRGTSLTIQCQVDSQVTMMFWYRQQPGQSLTLIATANQGSEATYESGFVIDKFPISRPNLTFSTLTVSNMSPEDSSIYLCSVAQGSNQPQHFGDGTRLSIL.

In its sample, this clone was seen once. The chain recombines TRBV4-1 with TRBJ1-2; possibly TRBD1 for D (6 bases). The V end lost 0 bases, the J end lost 2 bases, and 10 bases lay between the germline ends. This CDR3 is built from 15 residues. Looked up from germline, CDR1 is MGHRA and CDR2 is YSYEKL. This CDR3 reads CASSQEAGVNYGYTF. In nucleotides, the CDR3 is TGCGCCAGCAGCCAAGAAGCAGGGGTGAACTATGGCTACACCTTC.

The V call is TRBV5-1, the J call TRBJ2-1, with D perhaps TRBD2 (6 bases). The CDR3 is 15 residues long. CDR1 is SGHRS, CDR2 YFSETQ, per germline. The ends were cut back, 3 bases at V and 3 bases at J, with 13 bases in the middle. CDR3 protein: CASSSGAGFYNEQFF. The CDR3 coding sequence is TGCGCCAGCAGCTCTGGGGCGGGATTCTACAATGAGCAGTTCTTC.

This clone was observed a few times. The rearrangement joins TRBV9 to TRBJ1-4; 12 bases fit TRBD1. J lost 10 bases, V lost 4 bases, and 11 bases had no gene match. From germline, CDR1 is SGDLS and CDR2 YYNGEE. The CDR3 spans 16 residues. The DNA of the CDR3 is TGTGCCAGCAGCCCCACCCCCGGGACAGGGGGCGCAAAACTGTTTTTT. It yields the protein CASSPTPGTGGAKLFF. Drawing the rest from reference TRBV9 and TRBJ1-4, the complete variable domain is DSGVTQTPKHLITATGQRVTLRCSPRSGDLSVYWYQQSLDQGLQFLIQYYNGEERAKGNILERFSAQQFPDLHSELNLSSLELGDSALYFCASSPTPGTGGAKLFFGSGTQLSVL.

The table lists this clone with a count of one. The rearrangement uses TRBV7-9 and TRBJ2-2, with TRBD2 identical over 11 bases. Looked up from germline, CDR1 is SEHNR and CDR2 is FQNEAQ (reference sequence). The CDR3 length is 14 residues. The ends lost 8 bases at V and 5 bases at J; junction bases unmatched: 4. In DNA, the CDR3 is TGTGCCAGCGCCGGGACTAGCGGAACCGGGGAGCTGTTTTTT. This gives the protein CASAGTSGTGELFF.

The rearrangement uses TRBV19 and TRBJ2-1; a weak D match, TRBD1 (6 bases). From germline, CDR1 is LNHDA and CDR2 SQIVND (reference sequence). V gave up 7 bases and J gave up 0 bases, with 13 bases separating them. The CDR3 is made up of 15 amino acids. The DNA for the CDR3 is TGTGCCAGTAATACCCAGGGGACCTCCTACAATGAGCAGTTCTTC. Residues: CASNTQGTSYNEQFF.

The CDR3 sequence: CASRRGTGGIYEQYF. CDR3 coding DNA: TGTGCCAGCAGACGAGGGACAGGGGGTATCTACGAGCAGTACTTC. This sequence joins TRBV27 and TRBJ2-7, with TRBD1 matching 11 bases. This CDR3 comprises 15 residues. The J segment lost 3 bases and the V segment lost 6 bases, leaving 7 bases of the junction unmatched. CDR1 and CDR2 (germline): MNHEY, SMNVEV (reference sequence).